Sequencing of this TCR beta chain was carried out in a study of blood T cells in healthy people across ages. Broader study findings: Age brought a roughly linear fall in TCR beta diversity measured per million T cells.

V shed 5 bases and J shed 2 bases, with 14 bases lying between them. From germline, CDR1 is DFQATT and CDR2 SNEGSKA (reference sequence). The CDR3 extends over 14 amino acids. Worth noting for this clonotype: What it binds is not known.

Combining a sample-barcoded 5' primer with a J-beta primer mix, a second PCR ran for about 6 to 11 cycles. One entry per CDR3 protein, called by TCRdb with MiXCR from the 5' RACE reads. The data contain around 1,500,000 distinct CDR3 sequences, roughly 45% of them singletons. The chain is built from TRBV20-1 and TRBJ2-3; no reliable D call. Source material: blood. This clonotype originated in a young woman in good health. CDR3 loop: CSAGEGLVTDTQYF. As DNA, the CDR3 is TGCAGTGCTGGGGAAGGCCTCGTCACAGATACGCAGTATTTT.